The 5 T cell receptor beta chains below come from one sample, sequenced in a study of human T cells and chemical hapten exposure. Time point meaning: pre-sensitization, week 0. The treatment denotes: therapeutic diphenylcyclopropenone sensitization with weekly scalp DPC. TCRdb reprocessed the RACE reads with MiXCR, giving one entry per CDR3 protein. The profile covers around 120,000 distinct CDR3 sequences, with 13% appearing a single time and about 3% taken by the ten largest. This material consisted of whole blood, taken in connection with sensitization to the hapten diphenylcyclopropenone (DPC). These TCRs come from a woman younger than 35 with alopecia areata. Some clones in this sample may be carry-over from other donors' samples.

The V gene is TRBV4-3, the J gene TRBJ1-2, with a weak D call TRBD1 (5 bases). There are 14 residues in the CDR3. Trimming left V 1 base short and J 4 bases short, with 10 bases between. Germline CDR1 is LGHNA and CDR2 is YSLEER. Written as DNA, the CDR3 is TGCGCCAGCAGCCAAGGACAGTATTCCTATGGCTACACCTTC. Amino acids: CASSQGQYSYGYTF.

The CDR3 coding sequence is TGTGCCACCGGACTAGCGGAAGAGACCCAGTACTTC. It yields the protein CATGLAEETQYF. This chain joins TRBV10-3 and TRBJ2-5, with 10 positions matching TRBD2. The CDR3 runs to 12 residues. Looked up from germline, CDR1 is ENHRY and CDR2 is SYGVKD. The V gene end was trimmed by 10 bases and the J gene end by 3 bases; junction bases not matched to a gene: 2.

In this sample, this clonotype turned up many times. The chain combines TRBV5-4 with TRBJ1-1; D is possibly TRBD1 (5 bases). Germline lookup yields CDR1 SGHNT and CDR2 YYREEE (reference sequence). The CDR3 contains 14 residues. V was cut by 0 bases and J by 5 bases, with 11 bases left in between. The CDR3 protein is CASSLGGVETEAFF. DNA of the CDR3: TGTGCCAGCAGCTTGGGGGGGGTTGAGACTGAAGCTTTCTTT.

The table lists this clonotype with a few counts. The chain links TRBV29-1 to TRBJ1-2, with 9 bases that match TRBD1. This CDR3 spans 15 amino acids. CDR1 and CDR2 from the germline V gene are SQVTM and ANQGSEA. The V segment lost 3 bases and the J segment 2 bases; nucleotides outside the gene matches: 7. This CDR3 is CSVEGHRGRNYGYTF. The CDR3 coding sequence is TGCAGCGTTGAGGGCCACAGGGGGCGGAACTATGGCTACACCTTC.

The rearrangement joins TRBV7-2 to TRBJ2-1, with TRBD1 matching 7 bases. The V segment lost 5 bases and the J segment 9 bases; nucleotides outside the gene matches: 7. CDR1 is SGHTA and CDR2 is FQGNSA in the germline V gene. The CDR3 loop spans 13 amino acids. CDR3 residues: CASSDRAGREQFF. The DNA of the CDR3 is TGTGCCAGCAGCGACAGGGCAGGGCGTGAGCAGTTCTTC.